The entry that follows covers one T cell receptor beta chain sequence. The antigen is not known. UMI-labeled 5' RACE TRB cDNA libraries were prepared from the cells. TCRdb reanalyzed the 5' RACE reads and collapses them to one entry per CDR3 protein, without DNA. The sample includes 150,000 to 180,000 distinct CDR3 sequences. This entry belongs to a study of CXCR3-negative and CXCR3-positive naive CD8 T cells. Across the whole study: Per-library TRB read counts averaged about 1.5 +/- 0.3 million, adding up to 130 million to 150 million in total.

Study conclusions and caveats: CXCR3-positive naive cells carried more hydrophobic TRB CDR3s than CXCR3-negative ones.

Input material: naive CXCR3+ CD8+ T cells from blood. Subset reported: CD45RO-CCR7+CD27+CD95- naive CD8+ T cells expressing CXCR3 (TNR3+). This sequence was found in a human donor in good health. Some clones in this sample may be carry-over from other donors' samples.

This CDR3 is CSLNRDGEAFF. V and J are TRBV29-1 and TRBJ1-1; TCRdb's D gene call, TRBD1, goes unchecked for lack of DNA. Germline CDR1 is SQVTM and CDR2 is ANQGSEA. The CDR3 is made up of 11 amino acids.